Sequencing of this T cell receptor (beta chain) was carried out in a study of T cell responses to AZD1222 COVID-19 vaccine. Study overall: Second doses that came at about 4 or about 12 weeks were put together. Whole-study findings and limits: Spike-specific TCR breadth rose after two AZD1222 doses, and depth rose as well. Females outnumbered males among donors, who were mostly white British; clonal diversity was possibly underestimated.

Concerning this clone: The antigen remains unidentified.

Germline values: CDR1 MNHEY, CDR2 SVGAGI. CDR3 length: 14 residues. V shed 3 bases and J shed 4 bases, with 13 bases lying between them. Measured with immunoSEQ multiplex PCR; TCRdb has only the in-frame clones, and not every one. The sample shows roughly 78,000 clones, 65% to 85% of them seen only once. V is TRBV6-5 and J is TRBJ2-7; D might be TRBD1 (6 bases). This TCR was recovered from an adult in good health. This specimen was peripheral blood, taken on day 0 of AZD1222 vaccination. The CDR3 loop is CASSYRSGVYEQYF. The CDR3 region has the DNA TGTGCCAGCAGTTATCGGTCAGGGGTTTACGAGCAGTACTTC.